The next 8 T cell receptor beta chains were all read from a single sample in a study of identical twins. TCRdb fed the 5' RACE reads into MiXCR, producing one record per CDR3 protein. The sample yields 200,000 to 300,000 distinct CDR3 sequences, approximately 7.3% seen once. These records were also assigned to another study, of yellow fever vaccine responses in identical twins.

What was sequenced was CD8+ T cells sorted from blood. These receptors all come from a woman aged 18 to 35 in good health.

This clonotype was seen ten or more times. Relative to the germline gene, one junction end is altered; a read error may explain this. The chain joins TRBV14 to TRBJ2-1; the D gene is possibly TRBD2 (5 bases). There are 12 residues in the CDR3. Germline loops: CDR1 SGHDN, CDR2 FVKESK. This CDR3 reads CASSQAGNDGVF. The CDR3 DNA reads TGTGCCAGCAGCCAAGCGGGGAACGATGGGGTCTTC.

The chain links TRBV7-8 to TRBJ1-2, with D unclear. The CDR3 has 14 residues. CDR1 is SGHVS and CDR2 is FQNEAQ in the germline V gene. Trimming removed 1 base at V and 7 bases at J, with 13 bases between. The CDR3 DNA sequence: TGTGCCAGCAGCTTAGAACCCGATATGGGTGGCTACACCTTC. This gives the protein CASSLEPDMGGYTF.

The chain has TRBV20-1 and TRBJ2-7; the match to TRBD2 covers 14 bases. Unmatched junction bases numbered 12, after V lost 0 bases and J lost 5 bases. The CDR3 is 18 amino acids. Germline CDR1 DFQATT, CDR2 SNEGSKA (reference sequence). This CDR3 reads CSARDGTSGRTLFDEQYF. The CDR3 DNA sequence: TGCAGTGCTAGAGATGGGACTAGCGGGAGAACCCTCTTCGACGAGCAGTACTTC.

The table lists this clonotype with many counts. The chain recombines TRBV2 with TRBJ2-7, with D possibly TRBD1 on 5 matching bases. Trimming left V 5 bases short and J 2 bases short, with 10 bases between. The CDR3 length is 13 residues. Germline CDR1 reads SNHLY; CDR2 reads FYNNEI. The CDR3, as DNA: TGTGCCAGCAGTACGGACAACCCCTACGAGCAGTACTTC. It yields the protein CASSTDNPYEQYF. Full variable domain (rest looked up from reference TRBV2 and TRBJ2-7): EPEVTQTPSHQVTQMGQEVILRCVPISNHLYFYWYRQILGQKVEFLVSFYNNEISEKSEIFDDQFSVERPDGSNFTLKIRSTKLEDSAMYFCASSTDNPYEQYFGPGTRLTVT.

This clonotype turned up a few times. The V and J genes are TRBV9 and TRBJ2-5, with D possibly being TRBD2 (5 bases). In germline, CDR1 is SGDLS, CDR2 YYNGEE. The CDR3 sequence is 15 residues long. Trimming pared 2 bases from V and 0 bases from J, leaving 11 bases between. The chain's CDR3 is CASSVELGDQETQYF. For the CDR3, the DNA is TGTGCCAGCAGCGTGGAACTAGGAGACCAAGAGACCCAGTACTTC.

The sample holds many counts of this clonotype. The chain joins TRBV4-1 to TRBJ2-7, with TRBD2 as a possible D gene (6 bases). The V end was cut by 0 bases, the J end by 7 bases, with 22 bases between. The CDR3 covers 17 residues. Germline V gives CDR1 MGHRA, CDR2 YSYEKL. The CDR3 bases are TGCGCCAGCAGCCAAGAAGTCTTTGGGACTCTTGGCGGGGAGCAGTACTTC. As protein: CASSQEVFGTLGGEQYF.

The J gene is TRBJ2-3, the V gene TRBV12-2; the table's D call TRBD1 went unverified against the DNA. TRBV12-2 is a recognized pseudogene. The CDR3 spans 15 residues. The CDR3 coding sequence is TGTGCAAGTCGCTTAGAGGCTCCAGGGTCTGCGACGCAGTATTTT. Protein sequence: CASRLEAPGSATQYF.

This clonotype was detected many times. V gene TRBV20-1 combines with J gene TRBJ2-7; D is ambiguous. V dropped 2 bases and J dropped 2 bases, with 10 bases sitting between them. Germline V CDR1 and CDR2: DFQATT, SNEGSKA (reference sequence). This CDR3 is 13 amino acids long. The CDR3 DNA is TGCAGTGCTAGAATGGCGTACGCCTACGAGCAGTACTTC. Its protein product is CSARMAYAYEQYF.